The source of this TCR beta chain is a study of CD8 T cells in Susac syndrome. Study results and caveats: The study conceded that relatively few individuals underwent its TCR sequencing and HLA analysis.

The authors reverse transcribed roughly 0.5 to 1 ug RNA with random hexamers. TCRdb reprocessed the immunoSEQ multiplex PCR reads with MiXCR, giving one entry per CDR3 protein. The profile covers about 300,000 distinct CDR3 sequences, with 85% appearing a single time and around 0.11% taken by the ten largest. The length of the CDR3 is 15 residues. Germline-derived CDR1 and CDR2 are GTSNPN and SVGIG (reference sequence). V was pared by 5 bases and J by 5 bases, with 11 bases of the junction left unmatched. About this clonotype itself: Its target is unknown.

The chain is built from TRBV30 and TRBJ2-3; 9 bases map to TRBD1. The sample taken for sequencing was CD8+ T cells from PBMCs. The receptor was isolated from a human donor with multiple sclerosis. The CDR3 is CAWGVVGQGLDTQYF. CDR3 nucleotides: TGTGCCTGGGGGGTCGTTGGACAGGGGTTAGATACGCAGTATTTT.